This T cell receptor (beta chain) stems from a study of tumor-infiltrating lymphocytes in oesophageal squamous cell carcinoma. MiXCR was run by TCRdb on the PCR reads, yielding one entry per CDR3 protein. The sample records approximately 12,000 distinct CDR3 sequences, around half being singletons. Germline CDR1 reads MGHRA; CDR2 reads YSYEKL. The CDR3 is 16 amino acids. The chain recombines TRBV4-1 with TRBJ2-1; 10 positions match TRBD2. The DNA end is more similar to TRBJ2-7, so the J call may be wrong. The source material was esophageal tumor tissue. The TCR sequence derives from a male donor with esophageal squamous cell carcinoma. For the CDR3, the DNA is TGCGCCAGCAGCCAACAGACTAGCGGGTCTACCTACGAGCAGTACTTC. Protein product: CASSQQTSGSTYEQYF.